This passage covers 23 T cell receptor beta chains from one sample sequenced in a study of beta chain features in type 1 diabetes. Expressed TCRB transcripts were sequenced because the entire RNA isolate underwent reverse transcription. The assay was immunoSEQ multiplex PCR, and TCRdb's table has in-frame clones only and misses some. The sample has about 900,000 clones, 15% to 20% seen once. The sequenced material came from naive CD4+ T cells from blood. These receptors originate from a woman in her late teens or twenties in good health.

On this clone itself: This CDR3 is also generated by other DNA sequences in the sample. The chain employs TRBV18 and TRBJ2-7; 11 bases are a match to TRBD1. Looked up from germline, CDR1 is KGHSH and CDR2 is LQKENI. V gave up 2 bases and J gave up 3 bases; unmatched junction bases: 0. This CDR3 contains 14 residues. The CDR3: CASSPGTGGYEQYF. CDR3 sequence (DNA): TGTGCCAGCTCACCAGGGACAGGGGGCTACGAGCAGTACTTC.

The chain uses TRBV6-5 and TRBJ2-1; the match to TRBD1 covers 7 bases. The junction had 3 bases not matched to a gene; V was cut back by 4 bases and J by 0 bases. CDR3 length: 15 amino acids. The germline V gene encodes CDR1 MNHEY and CDR2 SVGAGI. The CDR3 spells CASSSTGISYNEQFF. CDR3 sequence (DNA): TGTGCCAGCAGTTCGACAGGGATCTCCTACAATGAGCAGTTCTTC.

This clone turned up a few times. The chain is built from TRBV5-4 and TRBJ2-1, with TRBD1 identical over 8 bases. The germline V gene has CDR1 SGHNT and CDR2 YYREEE (reference sequence). The J segment lost 8 bases and the V segment lost 1 base, leaving 5 bases of the junction unmatched. The CDR3 totals 14 residues. CDR3 in amino acids: CASSLQGAVDEQFF. The CDR3 region has the DNA TGTGCCAGCAGCTTGCAGGGGGCGGTCGATGAGCAGTTCTTC.

This clone has just a few counts. This sequence joins TRBV11-2 and TRBJ2-6, with 11 bases that match TRBD1. Germline trimming cut 4 bases from V and 1 base from J; bases unmatched to any gene: 6. Germline V gene lookup returns CDR1 SGHAT and CDR2 FQNNGV. The CDR3 is made up of 18 amino acids. Here the CDR3 reads CASSSGQGAFSGANVLTF. The CDR3 region has the DNA TGTGCCAGCAGCTCCGGACAGGGGGCATTTTCTGGGGCCAACGTCCTGACTTTC.

This clone was seen more than once but under ten times. The chain combines TRBV11-2 with TRBJ2-1, with a tentative D call TRBD1 (7 bases). Trimming stripped 3 bases from V and 4 bases from J, with 16 bases between. The length of the CDR3 is 16 residues. CDR1 and CDR2 from the germline V gene are SGHAT and FQNNGV. Here the CDR3 reads CASSLMEGAQYNEQFF. The CDR3 nucleotides are TGTGCCAGCAGCTTGATGGAGGGGGCGCAATACAATGAGCAGTTCTTC.

This chain connects TRBV11-2 to TRBJ2-5; 7 nucleotides agree with TRBD2. The CDR3 loop spans 15 amino acids. V shed 5 bases, J shed 0 bases, and the junction held 6 bases outside the gene matches. Per the germline V gene, CDR1 is SGHAT and CDR2 is FQNNGV. This CDR3 reads CASSLSSGYQETQYF. The DNA of the CDR3 is TGTGCCAGCAGCCTTTCTAGCGGTTACCAAGAGACCCAGTACTTC.

This clone turned up a few times. The chain employs TRBV19 and TRBJ2-1, with D perhaps TRBD2 (5 bases). Trimming stripped 3 bases from V and 1 base from J, with 13 bases between. Germline CDR1 is LNHDA and CDR2 is SQIVND (reference sequence). The CDR3 has 16 amino acids. CDR3 protein: CASSMSLATSYNEQFF. The CDR3 region has the DNA TGTGCCAGTAGTATGAGCCTAGCAACATCCTACAATGAGCAGTTCTTC.

This chain links TRBV11-2 with TRBJ2-6, with D tentatively TRBD2 (5 bases). This CDR3 has 15 amino acids. CDR1 is SGHAT, CDR2 FQNNGV, per germline. Trimming cost V 5 bases and J 2 bases, with 10 bases left between them. CDR3 DNA: TGTGCCAGCAGCCCCCGAGGGACTGGGGCCAACGTCCTGACTTTC. Its translation is CASSPRGTGANVLTF.

This clone was counted between two and nine times. The J gene is TRBJ2-5, the V gene TRBV25-1, with 7 bases that match TRBD1. This CDR3 is 15 amino acids long. The germline CDR1 and CDR2 sequences are MGHDK and SYGVNS. With 1 base clipped from V and 4 bases from J, the junction kept 6 bases outside the gene matches. DNA of the CDR3: TGTGCCAGCAGTGAATTCCGGCCAGGGGGAGAGACCCAGTACTTC. Amino acid sequence: CASSEFRPGGETQYF.

V usage is TRBV5-8 and J usage is TRBJ1-5; 12 bases match TRBD1. The CDR3 sequence is 15 residues long. The V gene's germline CDR1 is SGHTS and CDR2 YDEGEE. The V gene end was trimmed by 4 bases and the J gene end by 7 bases; junction bases not matched to a gene: 6. The CDR3 loop is CASSQGQGAFQPQHF. The CDR3 nucleotides are TGTGCCAGCAGCCAGGGACAGGGGGCTTTCCAGCCCCAGCATTTT.

The chain links TRBV7-2 to TRBJ1-2; no firm D call. CDR3 size: 15 residues. Germline V gene lookup returns CDR1 SGHTA and CDR2 FQGNSA. Trimming pared 0 bases from V and 6 bases from J, leaving 14 bases between. Written as DNA, the CDR3 is TGTGCCAGCAGCTTAGCCCCTCCCTTCCCGGATGGCTACACCTTC. Its translation: CASSLAPPFPDGYTF.

The rearrangement links TRBV5-1 to TRBJ2-5; 8 positions match TRBD1. Germline assignment: CDR1 SGHRS and CDR2 YFSETQ. The V gene end was trimmed by 5 bases and the J gene end by 1 base; junction bases not matched to a gene: 4. The length of the CDR3 is 14 residues. Here the CDR3 reads CASRLQGGQETQYF. For the CDR3, the DNA is TGCGCCAGCAGGCTACAGGGGGGCCAAGAGACCCAGTACTTC.

This clone was counted between two and nine times. The chain combines TRBV28 with TRBJ1-2; no clear D. Germline lookup yields CDR1 MDHEN and CDR2 SYDVKM. Trimming stripped 1 base from V and 7 bases from J, with 7 bases between. This CDR3 region has 12 residues. DNA for the CDR3: TGTGCCAGCAGTTTATCCCGGGGTGGCTACACCTTC. Translation: CASSLSRGGYTF.

The rearrangement joins TRBV4-3 to TRBJ1-6; D unclear. From germline, CDR1 is LGHNA and CDR2 YSLEER. This CDR3 comprises 15 residues. Deletions cut 3 bases from V and 7 bases from J, with 13 bases between. CDR3 in DNA: TGCGCCAGCAGCCATCGGGCCACCAGCAATTCACCCCTCCACTTT. Protein: CASSHRATSNSPLHF.

This clone has more than one count but fewer than ten. The rearrangement joins TRBV29-1 to TRBJ1-4; 11 nucleotides align to TRBD1. From germline, CDR1 is SQVTM and CDR2 ANQGSEA. The ends lost 3 bases at V and 4 bases at J; junction bases unmatched: 1. The CDR3 has 14 amino acids. Written as DNA, the CDR3 is TGCAGCGTTGAGGGGACAGGGGGTAATGAAAAACTGTTTTTT. Translating gives CSVEGTGGNEKLFF.

The V and J genes are TRBV20-1 and TRBJ2-1; possible D gene TRBD2, 7 bases. V was trimmed by 2 bases and J by 15 bases, leaving 14 bases between them. The CDR3 sequence is 11 residues long. Germline V lookup: CDR1 DFQATT, CDR2 SNEGSKA (reference sequence). CDR3 in amino acids: CSARQGGGAFF. The CDR3 DNA sequence: TGCAGTGCTAGACAGGGAGGGGGGGCGTTCTTC.

Concerning this clone itself: Germline is not matched at one junction end, which may reflect a read error. The chain couples TRBV29-1 to TRBJ2-5; TRBD1 aligns across 10 bases. CDR1 and CDR2 from the germline V gene are SQVTM and ANQGSEA. The CDR3 loop spans 8 amino acids. CDR3 residues: CSVGQGDF. The DNA of the CDR3 is TGCAGCGTCGGACAGGGGGACTTC.

A few counts support this clone. The V call is TRBV7-8, the J call TRBJ2-2, with 7 bases identical to TRBD2. V shed 0 bases, J shed 7 bases, and the junction held 2 bases outside the gene matches. CDR1 is SGHVS and CDR2 is FQNEAQ in the germline V gene. This CDR3 is 14 amino acids long. This CDR3 is CASSLAREFGELFF. In DNA form, the CDR3 reads TGTGCCAGCAGCTTAGCGCGGGAGTTCGGGGAGCTGTTTTTT.

This clone was recorded a few times. V gene TRBV20-1 combines with J gene TRBJ2-7; tentative D call: TRBD2 (5 bases). V gave up 6 bases and J gave up 6 bases, with 12 bases separating them. The CDR3 runs to 11 residues. Germline CDR1 is DFQATT and CDR2 is SNEGSKA (reference sequence). CDR3 loop: CSARPGFEQYF. CDR3 coding DNA: TGCAGTGCCCGTCCGGGGTTCGAGCAGTACTTC.

The chain uses TRBV7-9 and TRBJ1-1, with D hard to call. V lost 3 bases and J 1 base, leaving 9 bases between the germline ends. The CDR3 runs 14 residues. Germline values: CDR1 SEHNR, CDR2 FQNEAQ (reference sequence). CDR3 nucleotides: TGTGCCAGCAGCTTCGTATCGGGGAACACTGAAGCTTTCTTT. Translating it yields CASSFVSGNTEAFF.

This clone appeared a single time. This rearrangement joins TRBV13 to TRBJ2-1, with 11 bases aligning to TRBD1. Germline V CDR1 and CDR2: PRHDT, FYEKMQ (reference sequence). The CDR3 runs to 15 residues. V lost 5 bases, J lost 3 bases, and 3 bases stayed unmatched. CDR3 sequence (DNA): TGTGCCAGCAGCCCGGACAGGGGGCTCTACAATGAGCAGTTCTTC. It encodes CASSPDRGLYNEQFF. The complete variable domain, with remaining parts taken from reference TRBV13 and TRBJ2-1, reads AAGVIQSPRHLIKEKRETATLKCYPIPRHDTVYWYQQGPGQDPQFLISFYEKMQSDKGSIPDRFSAQQFSDYHSELNMSSLELGDSALYFCASSPDRGLYNEQFFGPGTRLTVL.

This clone was detected only a few times. The chain employs TRBV7-8 and TRBJ2-3; 8 bases are shared with TRBD1. CDR3 length: 14 residues. Losses at the gene ends were 4 bases for V and 6 bases for J; bases not matched to a gene: 6. Germline V gene data show CDR1 as SGHVS and CDR2 as FQNEAQ. The CDR3 region is CASSYGQGIDTQYF. For the CDR3, the DNA is TGTGCCAGCAGCTACGGACAGGGTATCGATACGCAGTATTTT.

The rearrangement links TRBV6-5 to TRBJ2-7; possible D gene TRBD1, 5 bases. Deletions cut 3 bases from V and 2 bases from J, with 11 bases between. Germline V gene data show CDR1 as MNHEY and CDR2 as SVGAGI. The length of the CDR3 is 14 residues. The chain's CDR3 is CASSYGEGAYEQYF. CDR3 DNA: TGTGCCAGCAGTTATGGGGAAGGGGCCTACGAGCAGTACTTC.